This TCR beta chain is from a study of vaccination effects on CD4 cells after COVID-19. Overall study context: Either the mRNA-1273 or the BNT162b2 vaccine was given to participants as two doses.

The ViraFEST assay expanded antigen-specific CD4+ T cells with viral peptide pools before sequencing. Around day 10 of culture, CD4+ T cells were separated out. The study found no prior SARS-CoV-2 infection in the vaccine recipients, who tested negative for nucleocapsid antibodies. Each culture had half its medium swapped for IL-2 medium on days 3 and 7. Trimming cost V 4 bases and J 2 bases, with 5 bases left between them. The CDR3 extends over 12 amino acids. Germline values: CDR1 WSHSY, CDR2 SAAADI. Regarding this clone: What it recognizes is unknown.

General study points: The vaccine-induced clones of healthy vaccinees included only 1 of 255 that cross-reacted with common cold coronaviruses. Marked clonal contraction was seen late after vaccination (in both infection- and vaccine-induced clones).

This table comes from immunoSEQ multiplex PCR, and its TCRdb copy is limited to in-frame clones, with some not included. Here the sample spans tens of thousands of clones, about four fifths being singletons. The sample in question was CD4+ T cells from PBMCs cultured with HCoV-NL63 spike peptides, obtained before COVID-19 vaccination. The chain is built from TRBV10-2 and TRBJ1-1; D not certain. This TCR was recovered from a human donor who received a COVID-19 vaccine. CDR3 protein: CASSVFNTEAFF. Written as DNA, the CDR3 is TGCGCCAGCAGTGTGTTTAACACTGAAGCTTTCTTT.